The rows below give T cell receptor beta chains drawn from one sample of a study of blood T cell repertoires in COVID-19. The assay was immunoSEQ multiplex PCR, and TCRdb's table has in-frame clones only and misses some. The sample gives over 65,000 clones, 81% of which show up once; about 45% is in the top ten. The sequencing input was peripheral blood. All receptors come from a man of 80 years or more with acute or convalescent COVID-19. CDR3s include the opening cysteine and the closing phenylalanine or tryptophan. Fields, in order: J gene, V gene, CDR3 protein.

j_call: TRBJ1-4
v_call: TRBV27
cdr3_aa: CASSPDSMAEEKLFF

j_call: TRBJ1-2
v_call: TRBV5-1
cdr3_aa: CASSFDPGQSSYGYTF

j_call: TRBJ2-4
v_call: TRBV13
cdr3_aa: CASSLAGAVRQGKDF

j_call: TRBJ1-3
v_call: TRBV19
cdr3_aa: CASSRRGSGNTIYF

j_call: TRBJ2-7
v_call: TRBV6-6
cdr3_aa: CASLSGFSYEQYF

j_call: TRBJ2-3
v_call: TRBV27
cdr3_aa: CASSLRTSDTDTQYF

j_call: TRBJ1-1
v_call: TRBV28
cdr3_aa: CASSLGGARKNTEAFF

j_call: TRBJ2-7
v_call: TRBV18
cdr3_aa: CASSPPVVAGVGEQYF

j_call: TRBJ2-3
v_call: TRBV7-3
cdr3_aa: CASSLSGSADTQYF

j_call: TRBJ2-3
v_call: TRBV19
cdr3_aa: CASSSRPGFSTDTQYF

j_call: TRBJ1-5
v_call: TRBV19
cdr3_aa: CASISTTGGQPQHF

j_call: TRBJ2-4
v_call: TRBV9
cdr3_aa: CASSGAGASKNIQYF

j_call: TRBJ2-7
v_call: TRBV6-5
cdr3_aa: CASRQNRGVTHEQYF

j_call: TRBJ1-2
v_call: TRBV28
cdr3_aa: CASSLGRYGYTF

j_call: TRBJ2-7
v_call: TRBV7-9
cdr3_aa: CASSFTSQGEQYF

j_call: TRBJ1-2
v_call: TRBV3-1/TRBV3-2
cdr3_aa: CASSPTGGYGYTF

j_call: TRBJ2-7
v_call: TRBV19
cdr3_aa: CASSKTGAASSYEQYF

j_call: TRBJ2-1
v_call: TRBV18
cdr3_aa: CASSRRTGTNEQFF

j_call: TRBJ1-1
v_call: TRBV29-1
cdr3_aa: CSVVPAPTPMNTEAFF

j_call: TRBJ2-7
v_call: TRBV28
cdr3_aa: CASSGGTARYEQYF

j_call: TRBJ2-7
v_call: TRBV4-1
cdr3_aa: CASSQLPGLAFSEQYF

j_call: TRBJ1-1
v_call: TRBV29-1
cdr3_aa: CSVEGHPGGTEAFF

j_call: TRBJ1-2
v_call: TRBV3-1/TRBV3-2
cdr3_aa: CASSPTGQGDYGYTF

j_call: TRBJ1-1
v_call: TRBV10-3
cdr3_aa: CAISGQGVEAFF

j_call: TRBJ1-4
v_call: TRBV7-9
cdr3_aa: CASSLLTATNEKLFF

j_call: TRBJ2-1
v_call: TRBV27
cdr3_aa: CASRLAGLSYNEQFF

j_call: TRBJ1-5
v_call: TRBV3-1/TRBV3-2
cdr3_aa: CASSQSRGDQPQHF

j_call: TRBJ2-7
v_call: TRBV14
cdr3_aa: CASSLDRIYEQYF

j_call: TRBJ1-4
v_call: TRBV4-1
cdr3_aa: CASNTGSGEKLFF

j_call: TRBJ1-2
v_call: TRBV6-1
cdr3_aa: CASRESSNYGYTF

j_call: TRBJ2-1
v_call: TRBV4-3
cdr3_aa: CASSQHLAGGYNEQFF

j_call: TRBJ1-3
v_call: TRBV18
cdr3_aa: CASSPRQGGAGNTIYF

j_call: TRBJ2-5
v_call: TRBV6-6
cdr3_aa: CASSPRDRGSLETQYF

j_call: TRBJ2-1
v_call: TRBV5-4
cdr3_aa: CASSLTGTGTNEQFF

j_call: TRBJ1-5
v_call: TRBV6-6
cdr3_aa: CASREPGQGEQPQHF

j_call: TRBJ2-3
v_call: TRBV13
cdr3_aa: CASSPGQGAIDTQYF

j_call: TRBJ1-4
v_call: TRBV29-1
cdr3_aa: CSVAGQGGGLNEKLFF

j_call: TRBJ2-7
v_call: TRBV10-3
cdr3_aa: CAISESNKPYEQYF

j_call: TRBJ1-2
v_call: TRBV29-1
cdr3_aa: CSVEVWDRGRGNYGYTF

j_call: TRBJ2-1
v_call: TRBV5-1
cdr3_aa: CASSLTGSSYNEQFF

j_call: TRBJ2-1
v_call: TRBV7-2
cdr3_aa: CASSSRTSSVNEQFF

j_call: TRBJ2-1
v_call: TRBV19
cdr3_aa: CASSRYKNNEQFF

j_call: TRBJ1-6
v_call: TRBV10-2
cdr3_aa: CASSESLTDSPLHF

j_call: TRBJ2-1
v_call: TRBV5-1
cdr3_aa: CASSLSTSGRNEQFF

j_call: TRBJ1-1
v_call: TRBV27
cdr3_aa: CASSLFGGGTEAFF

j_call: TRBJ1-2
v_call: TRBV6-6
cdr3_aa: CASRGQGARGYTF

j_call: TRBJ2-5
v_call: TRBV28
cdr3_aa: CASSWTSGTATQYF

j_call: TRBJ1-4
v_call: TRBV7-9
cdr3_aa: CASSLNQGDEKLFF

j_call: TRBJ1-1
v_call: TRBV3-1/TRBV3-2
cdr3_aa: CASSQHQGVVNTEAFF

j_call: TRBJ1-1
v_call: TRBV18
cdr3_aa: CASSRISGEMNTEAFF

j_call: TRBJ2-1
v_call: TRBV15
cdr3_aa: CATSRDRLPPFF

j_call: TRBJ2-1
v_call: TRBV5-6
cdr3_aa: CASSRGTASGINEQFF

j_call: TRBJ2-7
v_call: TRBV10-3
cdr3_aa: CAISESIQREGLNEQYF

j_call: TRBJ2-7
v_call: TRBV6-5
cdr3_aa: CASRRGFNEQYF

j_call: TRBJ2-3
v_call: TRBV3-1/TRBV3-2
cdr3_aa: CASSQDGRLSTDTQYF